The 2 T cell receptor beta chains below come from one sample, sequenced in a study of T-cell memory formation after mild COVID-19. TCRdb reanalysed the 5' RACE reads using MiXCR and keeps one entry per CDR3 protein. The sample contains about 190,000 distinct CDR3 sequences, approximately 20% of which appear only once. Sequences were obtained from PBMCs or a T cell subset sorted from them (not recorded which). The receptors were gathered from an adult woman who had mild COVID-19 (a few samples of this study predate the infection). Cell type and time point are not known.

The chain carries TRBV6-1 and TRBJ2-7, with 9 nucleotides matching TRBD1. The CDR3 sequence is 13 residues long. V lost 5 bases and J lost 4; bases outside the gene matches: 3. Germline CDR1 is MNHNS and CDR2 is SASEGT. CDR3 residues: CASSRDREYEQYF. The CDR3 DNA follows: TGTGCCAGCAGTCGGGACAGGGAATACGAGCAGTACTTC.

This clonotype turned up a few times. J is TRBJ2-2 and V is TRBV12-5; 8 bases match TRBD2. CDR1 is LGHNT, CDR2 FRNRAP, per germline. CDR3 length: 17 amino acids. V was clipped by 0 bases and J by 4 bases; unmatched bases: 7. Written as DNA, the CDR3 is TGTGCTAGTGGTTTGGTACCGGACCTAGCGGGCACCGGGGAGCTGTTTTTT. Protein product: CASGLVPDLAGTGELFF. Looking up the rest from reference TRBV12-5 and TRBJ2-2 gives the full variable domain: DARVTQTPRHKVTEMGQEVTMRCQPILGHNTVFWYRQTMMQGLELLAYFRNRAPLDDSGMPKDRFSAEMPDATLATLKIQPSEPRDSAVYFCASGLVPDLAGTGELFFGEGSRLTVL.